The entry below describes one T cell receptor (beta chain). Its antigen is unknown. The data originate from a study of shared clonotypes between healthy human individuals. At the level of the study: A donor's plate count was three for CD4 naive and three for CD4 memory; CD8 naive had two and CD8 memory one.

The CDR3 has 15 amino acids. Germline loops: CDR1 SGHVS, CDR2 FNYEAQ. Trimming stripped 1 base from V and 8 bases from J, with 12 bases between. Whole-study findings and limits: Among the subsets, naive ones generally showed larger estimated richness than memory ones. For naive CD4 cells, roughly 5% of clonotypes were shared across a few donors.

Profiled with immunoSEQ multiplex PCR; TCRdb holds only in-frame clones, not every one. The sample yields over a million clones, more than 75% seen once. The chain recombines TRBV7-6 with TRBJ1-6; a possible D gene is TRBD1 (6 bases). Sample: memory CD4+ T cells from PBMCs. Subset reported: CD45RA-negative fraction. This clonotype originated in a man in his late teens or twenties in good health. Some clones in this sample may be carry-over from other donors' samples. This CDR3 is CASSLGGGRDSPLHF. Written as DNA, the CDR3 is TGTGCCAGCAGCTTAGGTGGGGGCAGGGATTCACCCCTCCACTTT.